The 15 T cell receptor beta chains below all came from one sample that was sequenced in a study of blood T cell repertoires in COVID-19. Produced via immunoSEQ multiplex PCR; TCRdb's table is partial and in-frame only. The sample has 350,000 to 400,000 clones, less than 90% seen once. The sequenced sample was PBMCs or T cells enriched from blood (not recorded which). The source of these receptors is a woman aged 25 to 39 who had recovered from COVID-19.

Written as DNA, the CDR3 is TGCGCCAGCAGCTTGGTCACAGCCTCTAATGAAAAACTGTTTTTT. Translated: CASSLVTASNEKLFF. V gene TRBV5-1 combines with J gene TRBJ1-4, with D unclear. The V gene lost 0 bases and the J gene lost 3 bases, with 9 bases spanning the gap. In germline, CDR1 is SGHRS, CDR2 YFSETQ. The CDR3 runs to 15 residues.

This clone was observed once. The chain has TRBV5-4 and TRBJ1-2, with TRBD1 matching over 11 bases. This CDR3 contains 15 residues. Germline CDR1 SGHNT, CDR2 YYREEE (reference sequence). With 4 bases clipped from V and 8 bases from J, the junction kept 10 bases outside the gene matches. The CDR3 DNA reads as TGTGCCAGCAGCCCCCCAGGACAGGGGGCCAGGGGCTACACCTTC. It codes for CASSPPGQGARGYTF.

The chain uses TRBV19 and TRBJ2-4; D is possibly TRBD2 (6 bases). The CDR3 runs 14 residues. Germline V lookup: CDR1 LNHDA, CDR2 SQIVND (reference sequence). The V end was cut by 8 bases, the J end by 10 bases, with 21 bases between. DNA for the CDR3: TGTGCCAGTGCCGGGAGCCATGCCCTTGGAATTCAGTACTTC. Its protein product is CASAGSHALGIQYF. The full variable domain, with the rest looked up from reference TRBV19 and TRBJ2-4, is DGGITQSPKYLFRKEGQNVTLSCEQNLNHDAMYWYRQDPGQGLRLIYYSQIVNDFQKGDIAEGYSVSREKKESFPLTVTSAQKNPTAFYLCASAGSHALGIQYFGAGTRLSVL.

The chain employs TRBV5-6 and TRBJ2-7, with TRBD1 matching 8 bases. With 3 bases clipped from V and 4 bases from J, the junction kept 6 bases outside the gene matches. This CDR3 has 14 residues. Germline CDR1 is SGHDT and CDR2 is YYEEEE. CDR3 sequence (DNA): TGTGCCAGCAGCTCGACAGGGGTGAGGTACGAGCAGTACTTC. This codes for CASSSTGVRYEQYF.

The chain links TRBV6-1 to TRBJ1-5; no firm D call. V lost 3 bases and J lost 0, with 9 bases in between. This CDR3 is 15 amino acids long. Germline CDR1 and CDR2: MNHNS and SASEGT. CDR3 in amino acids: CASSDPGYSNQPQHF. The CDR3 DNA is TGTGCCAGCAGTGATCCAGGCTATAGCAATCAGCCCCAGCATTTT.

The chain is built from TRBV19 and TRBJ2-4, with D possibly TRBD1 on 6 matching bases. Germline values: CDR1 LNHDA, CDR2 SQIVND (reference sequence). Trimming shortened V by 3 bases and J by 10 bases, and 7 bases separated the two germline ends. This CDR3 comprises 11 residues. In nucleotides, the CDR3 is TGTGCCAGTAGTATCCAGGGGATTCAGTACTTC. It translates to CASSIQGIQYF.

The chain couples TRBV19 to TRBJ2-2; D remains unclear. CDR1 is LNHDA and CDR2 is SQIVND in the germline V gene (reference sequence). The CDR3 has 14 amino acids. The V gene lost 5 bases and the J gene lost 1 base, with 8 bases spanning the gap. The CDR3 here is CASSPRQNTGELFF. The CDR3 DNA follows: TGTGCCAGTAGTCCCCGACAGAACACCGGGGAGCTGTTTTTT.

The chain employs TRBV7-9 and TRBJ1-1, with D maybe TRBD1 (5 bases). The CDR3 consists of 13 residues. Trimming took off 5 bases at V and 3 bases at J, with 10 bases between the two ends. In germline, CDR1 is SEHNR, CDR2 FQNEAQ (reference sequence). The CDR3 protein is CASSTTTDTEAFF. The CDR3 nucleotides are TGTGCCAGCAGCACCACGACAGACACTGAAGCTTTCTTT.

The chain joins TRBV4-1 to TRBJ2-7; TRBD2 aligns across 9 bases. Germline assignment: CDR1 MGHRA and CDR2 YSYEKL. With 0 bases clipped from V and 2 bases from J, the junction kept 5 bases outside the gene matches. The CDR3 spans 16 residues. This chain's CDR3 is CASSQDMASGTYEQYF. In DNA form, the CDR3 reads TGCGCCAGCAGCCAAGATATGGCTAGCGGGACCTACGAGCAGTACTTC.

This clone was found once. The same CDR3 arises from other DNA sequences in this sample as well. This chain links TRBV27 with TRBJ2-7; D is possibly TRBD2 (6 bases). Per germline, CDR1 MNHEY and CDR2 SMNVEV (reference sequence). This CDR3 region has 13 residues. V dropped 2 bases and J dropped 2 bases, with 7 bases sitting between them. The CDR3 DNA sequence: TGTGCCAGCAGTTTAGGAGGGCCCTACGAGCAGTACTTC. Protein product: CASSLGGPYEQYF.

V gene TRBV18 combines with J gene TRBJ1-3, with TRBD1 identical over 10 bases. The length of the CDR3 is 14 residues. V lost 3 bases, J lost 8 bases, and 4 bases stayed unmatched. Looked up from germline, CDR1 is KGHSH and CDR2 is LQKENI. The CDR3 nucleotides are TGTGCCAGCTCACCCGGGACAGGGGTCCACACCATATATTTT. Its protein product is CASSPGTGVHTIYF.

CDR3 in DNA: TGTGCCAGCAGACGAACGTCTTCAGGGGCGGGTAATGAAAAACTGTTTTTT. Amino acids: CASRRTSSGAGNEKLFF. The chain joins TRBV6-6 to TRBJ1-4; D perhaps matches TRBD1 (6 bases). Germline CDR1 reads MNHNY; CDR2 reads SVGAGI (reference sequence). V shed 6 bases and J shed 4 bases, with 21 bases lying between them. There are 17 residues in the CDR3.

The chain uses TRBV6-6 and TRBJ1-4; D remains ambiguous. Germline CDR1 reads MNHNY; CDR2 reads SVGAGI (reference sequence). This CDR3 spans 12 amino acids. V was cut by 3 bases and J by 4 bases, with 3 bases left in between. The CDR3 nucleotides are TGTGCCAGCAGTTATAGTAATGAAAAACTGTTTTTT. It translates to CASSYSNEKLFF.

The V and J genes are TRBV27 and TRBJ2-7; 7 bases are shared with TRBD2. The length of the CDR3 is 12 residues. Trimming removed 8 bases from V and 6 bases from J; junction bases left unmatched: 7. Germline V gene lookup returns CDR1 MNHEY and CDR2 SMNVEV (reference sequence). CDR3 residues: CASCPGGGEQYF. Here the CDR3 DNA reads TGTGCCAGCTGCCCGGGGGGTGGCGAGCAGTACTTC.

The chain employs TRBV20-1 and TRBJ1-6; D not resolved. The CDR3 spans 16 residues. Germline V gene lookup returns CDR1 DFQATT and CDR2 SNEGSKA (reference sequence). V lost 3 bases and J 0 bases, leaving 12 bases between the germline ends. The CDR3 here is CSASRLRSSYNSPLHF. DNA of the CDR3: TGCAGTGCTAGTCGGTTACGGTCCTCCTATAATTCACCCCTCCACTTT.